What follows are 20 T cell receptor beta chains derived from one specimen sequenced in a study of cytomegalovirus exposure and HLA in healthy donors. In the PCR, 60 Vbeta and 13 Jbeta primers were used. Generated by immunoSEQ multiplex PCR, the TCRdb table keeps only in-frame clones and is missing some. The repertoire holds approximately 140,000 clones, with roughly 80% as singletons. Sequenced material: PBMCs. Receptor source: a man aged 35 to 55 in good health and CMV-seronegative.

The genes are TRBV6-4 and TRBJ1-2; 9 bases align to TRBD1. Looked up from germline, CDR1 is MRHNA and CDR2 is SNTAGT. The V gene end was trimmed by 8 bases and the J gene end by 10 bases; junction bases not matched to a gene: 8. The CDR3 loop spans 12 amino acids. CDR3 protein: CASGWDRDPYTF. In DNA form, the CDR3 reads TGTGCCAGCGGATGGGACAGGGACCCCTACACCTTC.

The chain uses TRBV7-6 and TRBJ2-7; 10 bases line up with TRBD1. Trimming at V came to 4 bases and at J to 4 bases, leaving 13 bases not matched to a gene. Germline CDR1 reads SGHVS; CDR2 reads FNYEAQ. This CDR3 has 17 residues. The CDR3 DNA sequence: TGTGCCAGCAGCTCGTATAAAAAGACAGGGGGCGCGTACGAGCAGTACTTC. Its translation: CASSSYKKTGGAYEQYF.

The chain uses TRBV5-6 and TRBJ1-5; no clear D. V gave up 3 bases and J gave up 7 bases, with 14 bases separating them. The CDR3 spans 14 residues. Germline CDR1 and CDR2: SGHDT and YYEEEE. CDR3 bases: TGTGCCAGCAGCTCCGAGCGGGATGGACAGCCCCAGCATTTT. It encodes CASSSERDGQPQHF.

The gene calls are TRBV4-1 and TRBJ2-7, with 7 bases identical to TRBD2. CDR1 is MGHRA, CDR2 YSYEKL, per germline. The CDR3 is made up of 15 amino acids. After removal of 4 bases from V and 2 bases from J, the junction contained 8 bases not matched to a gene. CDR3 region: CASSPRASGPYEQYF. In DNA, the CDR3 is TGCGCCAGCAGCCCCCGGGCTAGCGGTCCCTACGAGCAGTACTTC.

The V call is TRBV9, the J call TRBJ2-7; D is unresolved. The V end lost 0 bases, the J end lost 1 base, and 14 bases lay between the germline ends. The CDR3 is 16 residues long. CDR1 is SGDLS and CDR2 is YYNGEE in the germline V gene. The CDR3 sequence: CASSVGGVAKSYEQYF. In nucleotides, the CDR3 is TGTGCCAGCAGCGTAGGAGGTGTGGCCAAATCCTACGAGCAGTACTTC.

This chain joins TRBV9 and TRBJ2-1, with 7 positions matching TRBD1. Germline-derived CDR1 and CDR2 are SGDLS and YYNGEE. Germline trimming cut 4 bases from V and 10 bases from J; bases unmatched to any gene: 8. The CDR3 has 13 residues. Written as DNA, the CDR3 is TGTGCCAGCAGCACTCTTCACAGGGGCGAGCAGTTCTTC. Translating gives CASSTLHRGEQFF.

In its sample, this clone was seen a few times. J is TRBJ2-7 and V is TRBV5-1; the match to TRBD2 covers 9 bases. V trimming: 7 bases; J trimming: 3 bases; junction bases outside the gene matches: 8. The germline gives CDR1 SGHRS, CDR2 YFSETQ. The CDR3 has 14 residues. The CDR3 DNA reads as TGCGCCAGCTCCACGCGGGGGGGTAGCTACGAGCAGTACTTC. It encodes CASSTRGGSYEQYF.

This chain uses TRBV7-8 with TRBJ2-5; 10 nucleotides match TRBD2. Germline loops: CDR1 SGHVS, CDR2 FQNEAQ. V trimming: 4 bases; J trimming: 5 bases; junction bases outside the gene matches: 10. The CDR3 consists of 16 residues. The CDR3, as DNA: TGTGCCAGCAGCTATACAGCGGGGGGGTCCTATGAGACCCAGTACTTC. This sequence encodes CASSYTAGGSYETQYF. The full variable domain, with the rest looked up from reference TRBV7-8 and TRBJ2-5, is GAGVSQSPRYKVAKRGQDVALRCDPISGHVSLFWYQQALGQGPEFLTYFQNEAQLDKSGLPSDRFFAERPEGSVSTLKIQRTQQEDSAVYLCASSYTAGGSYETQYFGPGTRLLVL.

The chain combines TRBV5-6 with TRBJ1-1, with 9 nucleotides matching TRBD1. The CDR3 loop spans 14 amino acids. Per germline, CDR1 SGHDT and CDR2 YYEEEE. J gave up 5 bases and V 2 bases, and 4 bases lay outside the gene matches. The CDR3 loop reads CASSLQGAPTEAFF. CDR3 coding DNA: TGTGCCAGCAGCTTACAGGGGGCTCCGACTGAAGCTTTCTTT.

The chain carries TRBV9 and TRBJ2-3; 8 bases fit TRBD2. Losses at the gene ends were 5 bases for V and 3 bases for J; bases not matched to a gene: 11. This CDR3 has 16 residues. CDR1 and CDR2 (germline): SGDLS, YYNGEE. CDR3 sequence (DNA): TGTGCCAGCAGTCCCGCGGGGGGCCCGTCGACAGATACGCAGTATTTT. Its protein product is CASSPAGGPSTDTQYF.

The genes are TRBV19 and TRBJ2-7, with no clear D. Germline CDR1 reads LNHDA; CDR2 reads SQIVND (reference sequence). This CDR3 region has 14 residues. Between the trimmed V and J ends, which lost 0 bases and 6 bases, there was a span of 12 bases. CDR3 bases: TGTGCCAGTAGTATAGAACCCCCTACCCGCGAGCAGTACTTC. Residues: CASSIEPPTREQYF.

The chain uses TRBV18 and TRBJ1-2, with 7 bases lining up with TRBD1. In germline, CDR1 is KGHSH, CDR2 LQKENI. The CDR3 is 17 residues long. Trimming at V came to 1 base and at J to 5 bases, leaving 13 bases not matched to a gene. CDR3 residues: CASSPLIGQALMYGYTF. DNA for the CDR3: TGTGCCAGCTCACCACTAATAGGACAGGCCCTTATGTATGGCTACACCTTC. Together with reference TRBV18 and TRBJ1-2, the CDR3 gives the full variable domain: NAGVMQNPRHLVRRRGQEARLRCSPMKGHSHVYWYRQLPEEGLKFMVYLQKENIIDESGMPKERFSAEFPKEGPSILRIQQVVRGDSAAYFCASSPLIGQALMYGYTFGSGTRLTVV.

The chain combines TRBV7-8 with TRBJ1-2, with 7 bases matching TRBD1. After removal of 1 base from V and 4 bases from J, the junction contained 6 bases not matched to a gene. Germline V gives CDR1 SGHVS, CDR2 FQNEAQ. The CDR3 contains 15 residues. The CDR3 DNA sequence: TGTGCCAGCAGCTTAGTAAGGGGGCAGGTCTATGGCTACACCTTC. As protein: CASSLVRGQVYGYTF.

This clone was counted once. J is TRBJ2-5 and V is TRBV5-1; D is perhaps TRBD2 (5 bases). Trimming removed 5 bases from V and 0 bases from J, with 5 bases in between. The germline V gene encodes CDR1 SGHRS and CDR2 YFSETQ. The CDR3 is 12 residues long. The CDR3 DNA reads TGCGCCAGCAGGAGGGACCAAGAGACCCAGTACTTC. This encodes CASRRDQETQYF.

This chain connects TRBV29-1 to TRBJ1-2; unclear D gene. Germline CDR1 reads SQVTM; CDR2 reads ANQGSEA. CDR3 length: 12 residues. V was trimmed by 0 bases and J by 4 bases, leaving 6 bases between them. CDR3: CSVEDRGYGYTF. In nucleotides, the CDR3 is TGCAGCGTTGAAGATCGGGGCTATGGCTACACCTTC.

The CDR3 sequence is CASSTLGLAGGPGYNEQFF. In nucleotides, the CDR3 is TGTGCCAGCAGCACCCTTGGACTAGCGGGGGGGCCCGGGTACAATGAGCAGTTCTTC. The J gene is TRBJ2-1, the V gene TRBV11-2, with TRBD2 matching 15 bases. CDR3 length: 19 residues. V lost 5 bases to trimming and J lost 4 bases; unmatched junction nucleotides: 12. Germline-derived CDR1 and CDR2 are SGHAT and FQNNGV.

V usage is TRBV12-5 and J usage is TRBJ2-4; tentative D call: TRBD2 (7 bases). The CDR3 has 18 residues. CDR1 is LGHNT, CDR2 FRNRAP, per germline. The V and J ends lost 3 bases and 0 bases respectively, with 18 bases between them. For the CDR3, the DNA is TGTGCTAGTGGTTTAGTTCCGGGGGGCGCCTTAGCCAAAAACATTCAGTACTTC. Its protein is CASGLVPGGALAKNIQYF.

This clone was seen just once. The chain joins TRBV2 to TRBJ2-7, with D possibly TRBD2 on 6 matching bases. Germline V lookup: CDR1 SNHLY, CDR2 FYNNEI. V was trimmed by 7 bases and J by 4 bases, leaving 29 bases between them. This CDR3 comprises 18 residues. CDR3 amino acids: CASTRPGTSPSGEYEQYF. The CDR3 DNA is TGTGCCAGCACCCGACCGGGGACTTCCCCCTCGGGTGAGTACGAGCAGTACTTC.

The CDR3 spells CASSGTGGGQETQYF. CDR3 DNA: TGCGCCAGCAGCGGTACAGGCGGGGGCCAAGAGACCCAGTACTTC. V usage is TRBV4-3 and J usage is TRBJ2-5; 7 bases align to TRBD2. Germline loops: CDR1 LGHNA, CDR2 YSLEER. V lost 5 bases to trimming and J lost 1 base; unmatched junction nucleotides: 7. The CDR3 is 15 residues long.

For the CDR3, the DNA is TGCGCCAGCAGCGAAGGACAGAACACTGAAGCTTTCTTT. Translated, it gives CASSEGQNTEAFF. The V and J genes are TRBV5-1 and TRBJ1-1, with a weak D call TRBD1 (5 bases). The germline V and J ends were trimmed by 4 bases and 1 base, with 8 bases remaining between them. This CDR3 region has 13 residues. CDR1 is SGHRS and CDR2 is YFSETQ in the germline V gene.